A single sample is the source of the 28 T cell receptor beta chains below, sequenced in a study of blood T cell repertoires in COVID-19. Sequenced by immunoSEQ multiplex PCR; TCRdb stores in-frame clones only, minus some. The table records 300,000 to 350,000 clones, 75% to 90% of them present only once. The source material was PBMCs or T cells enriched from blood (not recorded which). These TCRs come from a man aged 30-40 years who had recovered from COVID-19.

The V and J genes are TRBV5-1 and TRBJ1-1; TRBD1 aligns across 9 bases. The CDR3 has 15 amino acids. CDR1 and CDR2 (germline): SGHRS, YFSETQ. Unmatched junction bases numbered 8, after V lost 3 bases and J lost 5 bases. CDR3 sequence reads: CASSWGDRDVTEAFF. The CDR3 DNA reads as TGCGCCAGCAGCTGGGGGGACAGGGACGTTACTGAAGCTTTCTTT.

The chain links TRBV14 to TRBJ2-7; 11 nucleotides line up with TRBD1. The V segment lost 4 bases and the J segment 5 bases; nucleotides outside the gene matches: 1. Germline CDR1 reads SGHDN; CDR2 reads FVKESK. This CDR3 contains 13 residues. The DNA of the CDR3 is TGTGCCAGCAGCCGGGACAGGGGGGACGAGCAGTACTTC. Amino acid sequence: CASSRDRGDEQYF.

V is TRBV27 and J is TRBJ1-4, with 7 nucleotides matching TRBD1. V trimming: 7 bases; J trimming: 8 bases; junction bases outside the gene matches: 10. The CDR3 runs to 14 residues. The V gene's germline CDR1 is MNHEY and CDR2 SMNVEV (reference sequence). The CDR3 loop reads CASTSAGGAEKLFF. The CDR3, as DNA: TGTGCCAGCACCTCCGCAGGGGGTGCGGAAAAACTGTTTTTT.

The chain uses TRBV28 and TRBJ1-4; 10 nucleotides line up with TRBD1. Per the germline V gene, CDR1 is MDHEN and CDR2 is SYDVKM. This CDR3 is 15 amino acids long. V shed 5 bases, J shed 6 bases, and the junction held 6 bases outside the gene matches. The CDR3 spells CASSPQGTGDEKLFF. The CDR3 DNA sequence: TGTGCCAGCAGTCCCCAGGGGACAGGGGATGAAAAACTGTTTTTT.

This chain joins TRBV2 and TRBJ2-2; D is possibly TRBD2 (5 bases). This CDR3 contains 16 residues. The V and J ends lost 2 bases and 6 bases respectively, with 16 bases between them. The germline V gene encodes CDR1 SNHLY and CDR2 FYNNEI. CDR3: CASSELRAVGSGELFF. CDR3 nucleotide sequence: TGTGCCAGCAGTGAATTGAGGGCTGTTGGATCCGGGGAGCTGTTTTTT. The variable domain in full, completed from reference TRBV2 and TRBJ2-2, reads EPEVTQTPSHQVTQMGQEVILRCVPISNHLYFYWYRQILGQKVEFLVSFYNNEISEKSEIFDDQFSVERPDGSNFTLKIRSTKLEDSAMYFCASSELRAVGSGELFFGEGSRLTVL.

V and J are TRBV4-1 and TRBJ1-5; TRBD1 aligns across 9 bases. Germline V gives CDR1 MGHRA, CDR2 YSYEKL. Trimming cost V 2 bases and J 6 bases; bases outside gene matches: 5. This CDR3 has 15 residues. CDR3 protein: CASSQPDRGGQPQHF. The CDR3 DNA reads TGCGCCAGCAGCCAACCGGACAGGGGCGGTCAGCCCCAGCATTTT.

The chain couples TRBV27 to TRBJ2-2; 9 bases align to TRBD1. Trimming at V came to 3 bases and at J to 5 bases, leaving 10 bases not matched to a gene. The length of the CDR3 is 17 residues. CDR1 is MNHEY, CDR2 SMNVEV, per germline (reference sequence). The CDR3 region has the DNA TGTGCCAGCAGTTTTGGTACACAGGGGGCGTTGACCGGGGAGCTGTTTTTT. This translates into CASSFGTQGALTGELFF.

The chain uses TRBV6-5 and TRBJ2-5; 7 positions match TRBD1. The CDR3 loop spans 15 amino acids. V was pared by 7 bases and J by 4 bases, with 12 bases of the junction left unmatched. Germline CDR1 and CDR2: MNHEY and SVGAGI. CDR3 nucleotide sequence: TGTGCCAGCACTGTCGACAGGGCGTATGTAGAGACCCAGTACTTC. Its translation: CASTVDRAYVETQYF.

V and J are TRBV9 and TRBJ2-5; D is possibly TRBD2 (5 bases). Germline CDR1 reads SGDLS; CDR2 reads YYNGEE. Trimming took off 4 bases at V and 2 bases at J, with 9 bases between the two ends. The CDR3 length is 13 residues. CDR3 nucleotide sequence: TGTGCCAGCAGCTTCGGGGTTCAAGAGACCCAGTACTTC. It codes for CASSFGVQETQYF. Looking up the rest from reference TRBV9 and TRBJ2-5 gives the full variable domain: DSGVTQTPKHLITATGQRVTLRCSPRSGDLSVYWYQQSLDQGLQFLIQYYNGEERAKGNILERFSAQQFPDLHSELNLSSLELGDSALYFCASSFGVQETQYFGPGTRLLVL.

The CDR3 sequence is CASSPTRYEQFF. DNA of the CDR3: TGTGCCAGCAGTCCCACTAGATATGAGCAGTTCTTC. This sequence joins TRBV7-9 and TRBJ2-1; D may be TRBD2 (5 bases). The length of the CDR3 is 12 residues. Per germline, CDR1 SEHNR and CDR2 FQNEAQ (reference sequence). Trimming left V 6 bases short and J 8 bases short, with 11 bases between. The entire variable domain, with the rest obtained from reference TRBV7-9 and TRBJ2-1, is as follows: DTGVSQNPRHKITKRGQNVTFRCDPISEHNRLYWYRQTLGQGPEFLTYFQNEAQLEKSRLLSDRFSAERPKGSFSTLEIQRTEQGDSAMYLCASSPTRYEQFFGPGTRLTVL.

The chain carries TRBV6-5 and TRBJ2-3, with TRBD1 identical over 8 bases. Trimming removed 6 bases from V and 2 bases from J; junction bases left unmatched: 7. Germline V gene lookup returns CDR1 MNHEY and CDR2 SVGAGI. The CDR3 runs to 15 residues. The CDR3, as DNA: TGTGCCAGCAGCCGGGGACAGGTGGACACAGATACGCAGTATTTT. Its protein product is CASSRGQVDTDTQYF.

V gene TRBV7-9 combines with J gene TRBJ2-7; the match to TRBD1 covers 10 bases. Trimming removed 0 bases from V and 6 bases from J; junction bases left unmatched: 5. The CDR3 sequence is 15 residues long. Germline CDR1 reads SEHNR; CDR2 reads FQNEAQ (reference sequence). The CDR3 DNA follows: TGTGCCAGCAGCTTAGCGACAGGGGGCAAGGTCGAGCAGTACTTC. Translating it yields CASSLATGGKVEQYF.

The chain has TRBV18 and TRBJ1-5; 7 positions agree with TRBD1. Germline-derived CDR1 and CDR2 are KGHSH and LQKENI. The ends lost 5 bases at V and 6 bases at J; junction bases unmatched: 4. The CDR3 is 13 residues long. CDR3 sequence: CASSTGVGQPQHF. CDR3 DNA: TGTGCCAGCTCAACAGGGGTAGGTCAGCCCCAGCATTTT.

V gene TRBV19 combines with J gene TRBJ2-1; D gene uncertain. Germline loops: CDR1 LNHDA, CDR2 SQIVND (reference sequence). CDR3 size: 12 residues. V dropped 2 bases and J dropped 13 bases, with 12 bases sitting between them. The CDR3 nucleotides read TGTGCCAGTAGTATACTGAACTCCCCCCAGTTCTTC. This encodes CASSILNSPQFF.

The rearrangement uses TRBV28 and TRBJ1-2; D uncertain. This CDR3 spans 12 amino acids. Germline V gene data show CDR1 as MDHEN and CDR2 as SYDVKM. V was shortened by 8 bases and J by 5 bases, with 12 bases between the two germline ends. This CDR3 is CASETGLYGYTF. The CDR3 nucleotides read TGTGCCAGCGAGACCGGACTTTATGGCTACACCTTC.

The chain recombines TRBV6-1 with TRBJ1-2; 9 positions agree with TRBD1. There are 13 residues in the CDR3. The trim removed 3 bases at V and 6 bases at J, leaving 2 bases unmatched. Germline V gives CDR1 MNHNS, CDR2 SASEGT. CDR3 protein: CASSDGTGNGYTF. The CDR3 DNA reads as TGTGCCAGCAGTGACGGGACAGGGAATGGCTACACCTTC.

This chain connects TRBV18 to TRBJ2-3, with D uncertain. In germline, CDR1 is KGHSH, CDR2 LQKENI. The CDR3 has 13 amino acids. V shed 5 bases and J shed 0 bases, with 6 bases lying between them. The CDR3 spells CASSSSSTDTQYF. In DNA form, the CDR3 reads TGTGCCAGCTCATCGTCTAGCACAGATACGCAGTATTTT.

The genes are TRBV4-1 and TRBJ2-3; D ambiguous. Germline-derived CDR1 and CDR2 are MGHRA and YSYEKL. The CDR3 sequence is 18 residues long. The germline V and J ends were trimmed by 1 base and 0 bases, with 17 bases remaining between them. Here the CDR3 reads CASSQGFGQAPSTDTQYF. The CDR3 nucleotides are TGCGCCAGCAGCCAAGGTTTCGGCCAGGCGCCTAGCACAGATACGCAGTATTTT.

The chain has TRBV9 and TRBJ1-1, with 7 bases fitting TRBD1. Germline V gene data show CDR1 as SGDLS and CDR2 as YYNGEE. The V and J ends lost 3 bases and 8 bases, in that order; junction bases with no gene match: 7. The CDR3 length is 13 residues. The CDR3 coding sequence is TGTGCCAGCAGCGCATACAGGGGTCCGGAAGCTTTCTTT. Residues: CASSAYRGPEAFF. Together with reference TRBV9 and TRBJ1-1, the CDR3 gives the full variable domain: DSGVTQTPKHLITATGQRVTLRCSPRSGDLSVYWYQQSLDQGLQFLIQYYNGEERAKGNILERFSAQQFPDLHSELNLSSLELGDSALYFCASSAYRGPEAFFGQGTRLTVV.

This sequence joins TRBV15 and TRBJ2-5, with 12 bases that match TRBD1. J lost 5 bases, V lost 0 bases, and 7 bases had no gene match. The CDR3 loop spans 17 amino acids. The V gene's germline CDR1 is LNHNV and CDR2 YYDKDF (reference sequence). CDR3 DNA sequence: TGTGCCACCAGCAGAGAACGCGGGACAGGGGGCAGGGAGACCCAGTACTTC. It specifies CATSRERGTGGRETQYF.

The V gene is TRBV14, the J gene TRBJ1-1; D is possibly TRBD1 (6 bases). CDR3 length: 14 residues. V was pared by 1 base and J by 8 bases, with 14 bases between. Germline V lookup: CDR1 SGHDN, CDR2 FVKESK. CDR3 protein: CASSQVWQGTEAFF. In nucleotides, the CDR3 is TGTGCCAGCAGCCAAGTTTGGCAGGGGACAGAAGCTTTCTTT.

The chain has TRBV19 and TRBJ2-4, with 12 bases that match TRBD1. J gave up 1 base and V 5 bases, and 21 bases lay outside the gene matches. Germline lookup yields CDR1 LNHDA and CDR2 SQIVND (reference sequence). The CDR3 totals 22 residues. The chain's CDR3 is CASSGSSGAGTGGFLAKNIQYF. CDR3 in DNA: TGTGCCAGTAGTGGGAGTTCGGGGGCCGGGACAGGGGGCTTTCTGGCCAAAAACATTCAGTACTTC.

As regards this clone: Other DNA sequences in the same sample also yield this CDR3. The gene calls are TRBV4-1 and TRBJ1-6; maybe TRBD1 (5 bases). CDR1 and CDR2 from the germline V gene are MGHRA and YSYEKL. The CDR3 is 15 amino acids. Trimming left V 0 bases short and J 7 bases short, with 10 bases between. The CDR3 region is CASSQDQGANSPLHF. The CDR3 DNA sequence: TGCGCCAGCAGCCAAGATCAGGGTGCAAATTCACCCCTCCACTTT.

The chain couples TRBV2 to TRBJ1-5, with D perhaps TRBD1 (5 bases). The CDR3 is 16 amino acids. Trimming removed 3 bases from V and 3 bases from J, with 15 bases in between. The germline V gene encodes CDR1 SNHLY and CDR2 FYNNEI. The CDR3 DNA is TGTGCCAGCAGTGAGGGCAAGGGGACTTTCAATCAGCCCCAGCATTTT. Protein: CASSEGKGTFNQPQHF.

The chain has TRBV5-8 and TRBJ1-4, with D unresolved. V was cut by 2 bases and J by 7 bases, with 6 bases left in between. This CDR3 spans 12 amino acids. The germline V gene has CDR1 SGHTS and CDR2 YDEGEE. For the CDR3, the DNA is TGTGCCAGCAGCTTAAACGGTGAAAAACTGTTTTTT. This sequence encodes CASSLNGEKLFF.

The rearrangement joins TRBV9 to TRBJ1-2, with D maybe TRBD1 (5 bases). This CDR3 is built from 16 residues. V was trimmed by 3 bases and J by 4 bases, leaving 19 bases between them. From germline, CDR1 is SGDLS and CDR2 YYNGEE. CDR3 in amino acids: CASSDGGPGGGYGYTF. DNA for the CDR3: TGTGCCAGCAGCGATGGGGGACCGGGAGGAGGCTATGGCTACACCTTC.

Comments on this clone: Other DNA variants within this sample encode the same CDR3. The rearrangement uses TRBV24-1 and TRBJ1-3, with D unclear. The CDR3 covers 13 residues. Germline lookup yields CDR1 KGHDR and CDR2 SFDVKD. V was shortened by 1 base and J by 4 bases, with 4 bases between the two germline ends. The CDR3 nucleotides are TGTGCCACCAGTGATTTACGGGGAAACACCATATATTTT. Amino acid sequence: CATSDLRGNTIYF.

This clone was picked up one time. The V call is TRBV2, the J call TRBJ1-1; D gene unclear. This CDR3 spans 13 amino acids. CDR1 is SNHLY, CDR2 FYNNEI, per germline. Trimming removed 6 bases from V and 0 bases from J, with 8 bases in between. The CDR3 DNA reads TGTGCCAGCAGCGGAGACGTGAACACTGAAGCTTTCTTT. Protein product: CASSGDVNTEAFF.